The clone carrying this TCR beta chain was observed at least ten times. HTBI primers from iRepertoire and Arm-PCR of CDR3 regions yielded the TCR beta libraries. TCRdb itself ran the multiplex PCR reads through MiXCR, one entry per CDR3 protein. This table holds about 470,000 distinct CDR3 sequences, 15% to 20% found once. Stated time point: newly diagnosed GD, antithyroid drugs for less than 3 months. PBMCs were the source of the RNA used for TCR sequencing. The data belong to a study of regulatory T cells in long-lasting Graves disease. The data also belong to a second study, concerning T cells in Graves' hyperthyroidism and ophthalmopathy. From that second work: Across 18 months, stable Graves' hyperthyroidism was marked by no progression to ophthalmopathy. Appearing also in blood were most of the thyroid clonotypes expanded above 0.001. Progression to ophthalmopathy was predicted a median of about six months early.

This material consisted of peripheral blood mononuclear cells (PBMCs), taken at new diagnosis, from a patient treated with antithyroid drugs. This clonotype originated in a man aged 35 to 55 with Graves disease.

The CDR3 loop is CASSLRSGGVNQPQHF. As DNA, the CDR3 is TGTGCCAGCAGTTTACGTTCAGGGGGGGTCAATCAGCCCCAGCATTTT. The chain recombines TRBV27 with TRBJ1-5; 7 nucleotides align to TRBD1. The CDR3 runs 16 residues. J was trimmed by 3 bases and V by 2 bases; bases with no gene match: 7. CDR1 and CDR2 from the germline V gene are MNHEY and SMNVEV (reference sequence).